The source of this T cell receptor beta chain is a study of shared clonotypes between healthy human individuals. With 0 bases clipped from V and 3 bases from J, the junction kept 6 bases outside the gene matches. Germline V lookup: CDR1 SGHKS, CDR2 YYEKEE (reference sequence). There are 16 residues in the CDR3. The donors were all Caucasian adults (living in Nashville, Tennessee). Each subset's genomic DNA was split evenly across several immunoSEQ plates. In the original processing: Junction-only sequences without quality scores were provided by ImmunoSEQ, so filtering was different. TCRdb keeps only in-frame clones here, not all; method: immunoSEQ multiplex PCR. That table is the source of V, J and clone size, and D and trimming were worked out from the DNA. The profile shows approximately 1.5 million clones, nearly 99% of them singletons. The study, taken as a whole, reports: Blood was the sole source, and tissue repertoires probably differ.

This clone was observed once. Its specificity is unknown. The clonotype was recovered from a man under 40 in good health. Sequenced: naive CD4+ T cells sorted from blood. Subset meaning: CD45RA+ positively selected. The genes are TRBV5-5 and TRBJ2-1, with 7 bases identical to TRBD2. This chain's CDR3 is CASSLDPGGFYNEQFF. The CDR3, as DNA: TGTGCCAGCAGCTTGGATCCGGGAGGTTTCTACAATGAGCAGTTCTTC.